This TCR beta chain derives from a study of T cell responses to AZD1222 COVID-19 vaccine. Study summary: Pooling of second doses given at about 4 or about 12 weeks was done. Notes on the study in general: Compared with day 0, the breadth and depth of the Spike-specific TCR repertoire rose significantly after two doses of AZD1222. In a largely white British group with more females than males, clonal diversity was possibly underestimated. Variant regions that are unmutated are reportedly the target of nearly half of spike-specific TCRs.

Comments on this clone: The antigen is not known.

The CDR3 is 13 residues long. Per germline, CDR1 SGDLS and CDR2 YYNGEE. The ends were cut back, 0 bases at V and 4 bases at J, with 8 bases in the middle. Only in-frame clones appear in the TCRdb table, and some are missing; sequencing was by immunoSEQ multiplex PCR. Of about 100,000 clones listed, 85% to 90% are singletons. This chain links TRBV9 with TRBJ2-7, with a possible D match to TRBD1 (6 bases). The TCR originated in an adult in good health. Sequencing used peripheral blood, obtained on day 0 of AZD1222 vaccination. CDR3 region: CASSVEQGYEQYF. The CDR3, as DNA: TGTGCCAGCAGCGTAGAACAGGGTTACGAGCAGTACTTC.